Included here is one TCR beta chain sequence, with context. Its target is not known. The sample originates from a study of CD8 T cells in Susac syndrome. Findings and caveats of the study: The study recognized that its TCR sequencing and HLA analysis covered a relatively small number of individuals.

This CDR3 region has 13 residues. Germline lookup yields CDR1 MNHEY and CDR2 SVGAGI. Trimming stripped 0 bases from V and 5 bases from J, with 7 bases between. Random hexamers were used to reverse transcribe an amount of about 0.45 to 1 ug RNA. A single record per CDR3 protein comes from TCRdb applying MiXCR to the immunoSEQ multiplex PCR reads. The table shows roughly 330,000 distinct CDR3 sequences, with about 92% occurring only once. The clonotype was recovered from a human donor with multiple sclerosis. This chain connects TRBV6-5 to TRBJ2-5; D is ambiguous. The sample consisted of CD4+ T cells from PBMCs. DNA for the CDR3: TGTGCCAGCAGTTACTCTCGAAGGGAGACCCAGTACTTC. It encodes CASSYSRRETQYF.